Given below is one TCR beta chain in context. The antigen is undetermined. The data belong to a study of beta chain features in type 1 diabetes. Study-wide results and limits: Among patients with Type 1 diabetes, TCRB CDR3s were moderately but significantly shorter in every one of the four CD4+ subsets.

Isolated RNA was reverse transcribed in full, so expressed TCRB transcripts were sequenced. Clones were sequenced by immunoSEQ multiplex PCR, and TCRdb holds only the in-frame ones, with some missing. The sample has 200,000 to 300,000 clones, about a tenth seen once; the top ten hold around 0.017%. Germline CDR1 and CDR2: SGHTA and FQGNSA. V gave up 2 bases and J gave up 3 bases, with 14 bases separating them. This CDR3 is 16 amino acids long. This clonotype was sampled from a man aged 25-40 years with type 1 diabetes. Input material: naive CD4+ T cells from blood. The chain couples TRBV7-2 to TRBJ2-1, with D possibly TRBD1 on 6 matching bases. The CDR3 DNA follows: TGTGCCAGCAGCTTAATTTCTGGGACAAACTACAATGAGCAGTTCTTC. Encoded protein: CASSLISGTNYNEQFF.